A selection of T cell receptor beta chains follows, all from one sample in a study of cytomegalovirus exposure and HLA in healthy donors. Sequencing was performed with immunoSEQ multiplex PCR; in TCRdb, only in-frame clones are kept and a portion is missing. The sample consists of over 90,000 clones, roughly four fifths of them appearing once. The sequencing sample was made of PBMCs. The receptors derive from a man aged 35 to 55 in good health and CMV-seropositive. Both conserved end residues are part of each CDR3. A D gene is named only where the DNA matches it firmly. A clone size is listed for some rows: how often the clone was seen (once, few, many), or a class if it is expanded.

size	V	D	J	CDR3	DNA
-	TRBV6-5	-	TRBJ1-3	CASSEGVTIYF	TGTGCCAGCAGTGAAGGGGTAACCATATATTTT
-	TRBV15	-	TRBJ1-3	CATSRATGNTIYF	TGTGCCACCAGCAGAGCAACTGGAAACACCATATATTTT
once	TRBV7-8	-	TRBJ2-7	CASSLTRDSYEQYF	TGTGCCAGCAGCTTAACGAGGGACTCCTACGAGCAGTACTTC
-	TRBV5-1	TRBD2	TRBJ2-1	CASSGGGGYNEQFF	TGCGCCAGCAGCGGCGGGGGGGGGTACAATGAGCAGTTCTTC
-	TRBV18	TRBD1	TRBJ1-2	CASSRGYRGMSGYTF	TGTGCCAGCTCACGGGGTTACAGGGGGATGTCTGGCTACACCTTC
-	TRBV10-3	-	TRBJ2-7	CAISESGGYEQYF	TGTGCCATCAGTGAGTCGGGGGGCTACGAGCAGTACTTC
few	TRBV4-1	-	TRBJ2-5	CASSQLSSVETQYF	TGCGCCAGCAGCCAGCTTTCTAGCGTAGAGACCCAGTACTTC
-	TRBV28	-	TRBJ1-3	CASSAGSLNGNTIYF	TGTGCCAGCAGTGCCGGGTCCCTTAACGGAAACACCATATATTTT
-	TRBV7-9	-	TRBJ1-1	CASGSGVNTEAFF	TGTGCCAGCGGCTCGGGGGTGAACACTGAAGCTTTCTTT
-	TRBV10-3	TRBD2	TRBJ2-2	CAISELGLAGDTGELFF	TGTGCCATCAGTGAGTTGGGACTAGCGGGAGATACCGGGGAGCTGTTTTTT
-	TRBV7-6	-	TRBJ1-1	CASSLDRNTEAFF	TGTGCCAGCAGCTTGGACAGGAACACTGAAGCTTTCTTT
-	TRBV30	-	TRBJ2-2	CACETYLNTGELFF	TGTGCCTGCGAAACTTACCTGAACACCGGGGAGCTGTTTTTT
-	TRBV28	-	TRBJ1-2	CASSLWADYGYTF	TGTGCCAGCAGTTTATGGGCAGACTATGGCTACACCTTC
medium-sized	TRBV5-6	TRBD1	TRBJ2-7	CASSPLGGASYEQYF	TGTGCCAGCAGCCCCCTAGGGGGCGCCTCCTACGAGCAGTACTTC
-	TRBV2	-	TRBJ1-5	CASSGGPTDQPQHF	TGTGCCAGCAGTGGCGGGCCAACAGATCAGCCCCAGCATTTT
-	TRBV4-1	TRBD2	TRBJ2-2	CASSQAGLAPRTKNTGELFF	TGCGCCAGCAGCCAAGCGGGACTAGCTCCCCGGACGAAGAACACCGGGGAGCTGTTTTTT
-	TRBV10-3	-	TRBJ2-2	CAISPRDTGELFF	TGTGCCATCAGTCCAAGAGACACCGGGGAGCTGTTTTTT
-	TRBV27	TRBD1	TRBJ1-2	CASRPTGTNYGYTF	TGTGCCAGCAGACCGACAGGGACTAACTATGGCTACACCTTC
-	TRBV13	-	TRBJ2-1	CASTFGADNEQFF	TGTGCCAGCACCTTTGGGGCGGACAATGAGCAGTTCTTC
few	TRBV7-8	-	TRBJ2-2	CASSLKGGTNTGELFF	TGTGCCAGCAGCTTAAAGGGGGGGACAAACACCGGGGAGCTGTTTTTT
few	TRBV2	-	TRBJ1-4	CASRKLGHPNEKLFF	TGTGCCAGCAGGAAATTAGGACACCCTAATGAAAAACTGTTTTTT
-	TRBV7-3	-	TRBJ1-2	CASSLTGGPSYLHGYTF	TGTGCCAGCAGCTTAACGGGGGGGCCATCCTATCTTCATGGCTACACCTTC
once	TRBV30	TRBD1	TRBJ1-5	CAWIPKDRGNQPQHF	TGTGCCTGGATCCCTAAAGACAGGGGGAATCAGCCCCAGCATTTT
-	TRBV5-1	TRBD1	TRBJ2-7	CASSPPGQAYEQYF	TGCGCCAGCAGCCCCCCGGGACAGGCCTACGAGCAGTACTTC
-	TRBV28	-	TRBJ1-2	CGTGGVNYGYTF	TGTGGGACGGGGGGCGTAAACTATGGCTACACCTTC
-	TRBV6-6	-	TRBJ1-5	CASSPGINNQPQHF	TGTGCCAGCAGTCCCGGGATTAACAATCAGCCCCAGCATTTT
-	TRBV5-4	-	TRBJ1-2	CASSTAGAGDYGYTF	TGTGCCAGCAGCACGGCCGGGGCAGGGGACTATGGCTACACCTTC
-	TRBV27	-	TRBJ2-7	CASSRGEGYEQYF	TGTGCCAGCAGCCGGGGTGAGGGCTACGAGCAGTACTTC
-	TRBV30	-	TRBJ1-3	CAWRWGPGNTIYF	TGTGCCTGGAGATGGGGCCCCGGAAACACCATATATTTT
once	TRBV9	TRBD2	TRBJ2-1	CASDVSGRVNEQFF	TGTGCCAGTGATGTTAGCGGGAGGGTCAATGAGCAGTTCTTC
-	TRBV16	-	TRBJ2-5	CASSQYREETQYF	TGTGCCAGCAGCCAATACAGGGAAGAGACCCAGTACTTC
-	TRBV5-1	-	TRBJ2-1	CASSVTGNEQFF	TGCGCCAGCAGCGTGACAGGCAATGAGCAGTTCTTC
-	TRBV29-1	-	TRBJ2-1	CSVEGGGREQFF	TGCAGCGTTGAAGGTGGGGGGAGGGAGCAGTTCTTC
-	TRBV30	-	TRBJ2-5	CAWSTGIETQYF	TGTGCCTGGAGTACAGGGATAGAGACCCAGTACTTC
-	TRBV7-2	TRBD1	TRBJ2-3	CASSSGQALDTQYF	TGTGCCAGCAGCTCCGGACAGGCTCTTGATACGCAGTATTTT
-	TRBV5-3	TRBD2	TRBJ2-2	CARSFAGGIANTGELFF	TGTGCCAGAAGCTTTGCGGGGGGAATAGCGAACACCGGGGAGCTGTTTTTT
-	TRBV7-8	TRBD2	TRBJ2-4	CASSSLAGGSKNIQYF	TGTGCCAGCAGCTCTCTAGCGGGAGGTTCCAAAAACATTCAGTACTTC
-	TRBV11-1	-	TRBJ2-7	CASSLARTEIYEQYF	TGTGCCAGCAGCTTAGCGAGGACAGAAATCTACGAGCAGTACTTC
-	TRBV7-2	-	TRBJ1-6	CASSLVLRGGESPLHF	TGTGCCAGCAGCTTAGTACTCCGGGGAGGAGAGTCACCCCTCCACTTT
-	TRBV7-9	TRBD2	TRBJ2-1	CASSIGLAGMYEQFF	TGTGCCAGCAGCATAGGACTAGCGGGAATGTATGAGCAGTTCTTC
-	TRBV4-1	-	TRBJ1-1	CASSQAKNTEAFF	TGCGCCAGCAGCCAAGCCAAGAACACTGAAGCTTTCTTT
-	TRBV7-2	-	TRBJ2-1	CASSPRDFGSYNEQFF	TGTGCCAGCAGCCCTAGGGACTTCGGCTCCTACAATGAGCAGTTCTTC